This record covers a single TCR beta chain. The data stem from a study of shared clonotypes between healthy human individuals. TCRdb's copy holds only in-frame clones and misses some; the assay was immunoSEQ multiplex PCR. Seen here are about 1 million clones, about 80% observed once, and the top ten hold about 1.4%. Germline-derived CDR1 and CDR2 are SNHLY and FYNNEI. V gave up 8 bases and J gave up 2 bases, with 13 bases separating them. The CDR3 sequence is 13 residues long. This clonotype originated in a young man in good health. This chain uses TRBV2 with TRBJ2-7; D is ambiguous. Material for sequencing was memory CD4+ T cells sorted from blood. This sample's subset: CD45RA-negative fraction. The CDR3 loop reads CASSGVEAYEQYF. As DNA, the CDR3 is TGTGCCAGCTCTGGGGTTGAGGCCTACGAGCAGTACTTC. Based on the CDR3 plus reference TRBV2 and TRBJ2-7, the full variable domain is EPEVTQTPSHQVTQMGQEVILRCVPISNHLYFYWYRQILGQKVEFLVSFYNNEISEKSEIFDDQFSVERPDGSNFTLKIRSTKLEDSAMYFCASSGVEAYEQYFGPGTRLTVT.